This passage covers 22 T cell receptor beta chains from one sample sequenced in a study of OX40 agonist ivuxolimab in advanced cancers. Generated by immunoSEQ multiplex PCR, the TCRdb table keeps only in-frame clones and is missing some. In the table there are around 30,000 clones, 80% to 90% of which are singletons. The input for sequencing was CD4+ or CD8+ T cells sorted from blood, taken in a trial of the OX40 agonist ivuxolimab. The receptors stem from an adult with an advanced solid tumor such as melanoma, head and neck, liver or kidney cancer.

The gene calls are TRBV5-6 and TRBJ2-1; no firm D call. Germline-derived CDR1 and CDR2 are SGHDT and YYEEEE. V shed 0 bases and J shed 7 bases, with 11 bases lying between them. CDR3 size: 14 residues. CDR3 residues: CASSLVLNKNEQFF. As DNA, the CDR3 is TGTGCCAGCAGCTTGGTCCTAAACAAGAATGAGCAGTTCTTC.

The gene calls are TRBV19 and TRBJ1-5; D is unresolved. This CDR3 is 13 amino acids long. Germline V CDR1 and CDR2: LNHDA, SQIVND (reference sequence). Trimming removed 3 bases from V and 4 bases from J, with 7 bases in between. The CDR3 loop reads CASSIRGNQPQHF. The CDR3 DNA follows: TGTGCCAGTAGTATTAGAGGGAATCAGCCCCAGCATTTT.

The chain joins TRBV27 to TRBJ1-5; possible D gene TRBD1, 5 bases. CDR3 length equals 13 residues. Germline CDR1 reads MNHEY; CDR2 reads SMNVEV (reference sequence). V lost 4 bases and J lost 3, with 7 bases in between. The CDR3 DNA reads as TGTGCCAGCAGTTCCGGGGCCAATCAGCCCCAGCATTTT. Amino acid sequence: CASSSGANQPQHF.

This rearrangement joins TRBV7-9 to TRBJ2-7; weak D call: TRBD2 (6 bases). The CDR3 totals 14 residues. V gave up 4 bases and J gave up 6 bases, with 16 bases separating them. Germline CDR1 is SEHNR and CDR2 is FQNEAQ (reference sequence). In DNA, the CDR3 is TGTGCCAGCAGCTCGGGACTTACGCCGGGCGAGCAGTACTTC. It translates to CASSSGLTPGEQYF.

This rearrangement joins TRBV7-9 to TRBJ2-2; D remains unclear. The V end was cut by 6 bases, the J end by 3 bases, with 20 bases between. Germline CDR1 is SEHNR and CDR2 is FQNEAQ (reference sequence). The CDR3 is made up of 17 amino acids. The CDR3 DNA reads as TGTGCCAGCAGTACAACACAGTCAGTGCAGTACACCGGGGAGCTGTTTTTT. It codes for CASSTTQSVQYTGELFF.

CDR3 sequence (DNA): TGTGCCAGCAGTCGATTGGGACGGATAAACTATGGCTACACCTTC. This translates into CASSRLGRINYGYTF. This chain joins TRBV6-6 and TRBJ1-2; D may be TRBD1 (5 bases). CDR1 is MNHNY and CDR2 is SVGAGI in the germline V gene (reference sequence). The V gene lost 5 bases and the J gene lost 2 bases, with 15 bases spanning the gap. The CDR3 loop spans 15 amino acids.

The chain couples TRBV7-9 to TRBJ2-3; a weak D match, TRBD2 (6 bases). V dropped 5 bases and J dropped 3 bases, with 15 bases sitting between them. Germline loops: CDR1 SEHNR, CDR2 FQNEAQ (reference sequence). The CDR3 covers 15 residues. In nucleotides, the CDR3 is TGTGCCAGCAGCCCGCCGGGTAGCGGTACAGATACGCAGTATTTT. This sequence encodes CASSPPGSGTDTQYF.

The J gene is TRBJ2-7, the V gene TRBV27; 11 positions match TRBD1. V was pared by 3 bases and J by 6 bases, with 7 bases of the junction left unmatched. Germline V gene data show CDR1 as MNHEY and CDR2 as SMNVEV (reference sequence). The CDR3 covers 15 residues. The CDR3 DNA sequence: TGTGCCAGCAGTTTGGCAGGGACAGGGGGTGGCGAGCAGTACTTC. It specifies CASSLAGTGGGEQYF.

J is TRBJ2-1 and V is TRBV7-8; D gene unclear. Germline loops: CDR1 SGHVS, CDR2 FQNEAQ. CDR3 length equals 17 residues. The V end lost 0 bases, the J end lost 0 bases, and 12 bases lay between the germline ends. In nucleotides, the CDR3 is TGTGCCAGCAGCTTAGCCCAGTACCCCAGCTCCTACAATGAGCAGTTCTTC. Translation: CASSLAQYPSSYNEQFF.

The rearrangement links TRBV9 to TRBJ1-1, with 9 bases aligning to TRBD1. Germline CDR1 is SGDLS and CDR2 is YYNGEE. The CDR3 length is 15 residues. With 3 bases clipped from V and 1 base from J, the junction kept 4 bases outside the gene matches. The CDR3 is CASSGDRDTNTEAFF. The DNA of the CDR3 is TGTGCCAGCAGCGGGGACAGGGATACGAACACTGAAGCTTTCTTT.

V usage is TRBV11-3 and J usage is TRBJ1-3, with 8 bases aligning to TRBD1. J lost 2 bases, V lost 3 bases, and 0 bases had no gene match. Germline loops: CDR1 SGHNT, CDR2 YENEEA. This CDR3 region has 14 residues. The CDR3 sequence: CASSLTGAGNTIYF. As DNA, the CDR3 is TGTGCCAGCAGCTTGACAGGGGCTGGAAACACCATATATTTT. The full variable domain, in which reference TRBV11-3 and TRBJ1-3 provide the parts outside the CDR3, is EAGVVQSPRYKIIEKKQPVAFWCNPISGHNTLYWYLQNLGQGPELLIRYENEEAVDDSQLPKDRFSAERLKGVDSTLKIQPAELGDSAVYLCASSLTGAGNTIYFGEGSWLTVV.

This clone has just one count. The genes are TRBV5-6 and TRBJ1-2, with 7 nucleotides matching TRBD1. The CDR3 is 15 amino acids. Germline loops: CDR1 SGHDT, CDR2 YYEEEE. Trimming cost V 2 bases and J 4 bases; bases outside gene matches: 8. CDR3: CASSFQTGRVYGYTF. The DNA for the CDR3 is TGTGCCAGCAGCTTTCAGACAGGGCGGGTCTATGGCTACACCTTC.

Here the CDR3 DNA reads TGCGCCAGCGCCCCGGGACAGGGAAATGAGCAGTTCTTC. Protein product: CASAPGQGNEQFF. The V gene is TRBV4-3, the J gene TRBJ2-1, with 9 bases matching TRBD1. The CDR3 extends over 13 amino acids. V trimming: 8 bases; J trimming: 7 bases; junction bases outside the gene matches: 6. CDR1 LGHNA and CDR2 YSLEER come from the germline V gene.

The sample holds one count of this clone. The rearrangement links TRBV6-5 to TRBJ2-5; D unresolved. The J call may be faulty, since TRBJ2-7 better matches the DNA end. Looked up from germline, CDR1 is MNHEY and CDR2 is SVGAGI. The CDR3 loop spans 14 amino acids. In DNA, the CDR3 is TGTGCCAGCAGTTACGGCGTGGAAATCTACGAGCAGTACTTC. This codes for CASSYGVEIYEQYF.

The rearrangement joins TRBV18 to TRBJ1-5, with D maybe TRBD1 (5 bases). Germline CDR1 KGHSH, CDR2 LQKENI. The ends were cut back, 5 bases at V and 0 bases at J, with 20 bases in the middle. The CDR3 totals 18 residues. This CDR3 reads CASSIIMEGYFSNQPQHF. CDR3 sequence (DNA): TGTGCCAGCTCAATCATTATGGAGGGGTACTTTAGCAATCAGCCCCAGCATTTT. Based on the CDR3 plus reference TRBV18 and TRBJ1-5, the full variable domain is NAGVMQNPRHLVRRRGQEARLRCSPMKGHSHVYWYRQLPEEGLKFMVYLQKENIIDESGMPKERFSAEFPKEGPSILRIQQVVRGDSAAYFCASSIIMEGYFSNQPQHFGDGTRLSIL.

The chain carries TRBV6-5 and TRBJ2-7, with a weak D call TRBD1 (5 bases). CDR1 is MNHEY and CDR2 is SVGAGI in the germline V gene. This CDR3 region has 12 residues. V was cut by 5 bases and J by 3 bases, with 8 bases left in between. The DNA for the CDR3 is TGTGCCAGCAGTAACCAGGGCTACGAGCAGTACTTC. This encodes CASSNQGYEQYF.

This chain links TRBV6-6 with TRBJ1-4; D remains ambiguous. Trimming took off 0 bases at V and 7 bases at J, with 9 bases between the two ends. Germline V gene data show CDR1 as MNHNY and CDR2 as SVGAGI (reference sequence). This CDR3 comprises 14 residues. The CDR3 sequence: CASSYSGQSEKLFF. CDR3 bases: TGTGCCAGCAGTTACTCTGGGCAAAGTGAAAAACTGTTTTTT.

V is TRBV2 and J is TRBJ1-2; TRBD1 matches 7 bases. Per germline, CDR1 SNHLY and CDR2 FYNNEI. V trimming: 3 bases; J trimming: 8 bases; junction bases outside the gene matches: 9. This CDR3 spans 14 amino acids. In nucleotides, the CDR3 is TGTGCCAGCAGTGACCCAGGGACAGCCAGGGGCTACACCTTC. It yields the protein CASSDPGTARGYTF.

The CDR3 here is CASSLWDRGSEEQYF. DNA for the CDR3: TGTGCCAGCAGCTTGTGGGACAGGGGATCGGAGGAGCAGTACTTC. The rearrangement links TRBV5-4 to TRBJ2-7, with TRBD1 matching over 10 bases. V trimming: 1 base; J trimming: 7 bases; junction bases outside the gene matches: 8. Germline V CDR1 and CDR2: SGHNT, YYREEE (reference sequence). The CDR3 contains 15 residues.

The J gene is TRBJ2-7, the V gene TRBV4-3, with 8 bases lining up with TRBD1. This CDR3 contains 13 residues. J gave up 6 bases and V 2 bases, and 3 bases lay outside the gene matches. Germline CDR1 reads LGHNA; CDR2 reads YSLEER. The CDR3: CASSQRDRGEQYF. For the CDR3, the DNA is TGCGCCAGCAGCCAACGAGACAGGGGCGAGCAGTACTTC.

The rearrangement uses TRBV2 and TRBJ1-2; no firm D call. CDR1 is SNHLY and CDR2 is FYNNEI in the germline V gene. Trimming stripped 3 bases from V and 7 bases from J, with 21 bases between. The length of the CDR3 is 16 residues. The CDR3 here is CASSDGLVGLVGGYTF. Written as DNA, the CDR3 is TGTGCCAGCAGTGATGGCCTCGTAGGGTTAGTAGGTGGCTACACCTTC. Looking up the rest from reference TRBV2 and TRBJ1-2 gives the full variable domain: EPEVTQTPSHQVTQMGQEVILRCVPISNHLYFYWYRQILGQKVEFLVSFYNNEISEKSEIFDDQFSVERPDGSNFTLKIRSTKLEDSAMYFCASSDGLVGLVGGYTFGSGTRLTVV.

This clone was seen more than once but under ten times. The V and J genes are TRBV5-8 and TRBJ2-7; maybe TRBD2 (5 bases). Trimming stripped 4 bases from V and 0 bases from J, with 8 bases between. The CDR3 extends over 13 amino acids. CDR1 SGHTS and CDR2 YDEGEE come from the germline V gene. CDR3 in amino acids: CASSEGFSYEQYF. CDR3 sequence (DNA): TGTGCCAGCAGCGAGGGTTTCTCCTACGAGCAGTACTTC.